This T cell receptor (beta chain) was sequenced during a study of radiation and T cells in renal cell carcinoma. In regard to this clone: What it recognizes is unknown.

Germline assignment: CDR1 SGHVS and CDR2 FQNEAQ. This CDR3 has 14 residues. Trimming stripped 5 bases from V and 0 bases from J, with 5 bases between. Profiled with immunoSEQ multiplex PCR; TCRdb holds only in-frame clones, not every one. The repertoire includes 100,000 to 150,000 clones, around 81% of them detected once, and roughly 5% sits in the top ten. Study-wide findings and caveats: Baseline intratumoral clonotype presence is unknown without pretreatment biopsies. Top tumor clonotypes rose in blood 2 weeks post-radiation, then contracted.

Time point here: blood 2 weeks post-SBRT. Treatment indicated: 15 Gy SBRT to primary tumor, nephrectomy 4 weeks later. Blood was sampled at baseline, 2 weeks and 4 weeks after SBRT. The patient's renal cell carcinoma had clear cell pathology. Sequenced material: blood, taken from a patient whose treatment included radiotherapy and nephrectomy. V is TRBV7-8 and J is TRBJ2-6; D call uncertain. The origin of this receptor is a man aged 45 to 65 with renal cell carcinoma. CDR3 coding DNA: TGTGCCAGCAGCGTCGACTCTGGGGCCAACGTCCTGACTTTC. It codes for CASSVDSGANVLTF.